These T cell receptor beta chains were read from a single sample in a study of shared clonotypes between healthy human individuals. Assay: immunoSEQ multiplex PCR; the TCRdb copy retains only in-frame clones and omits some. This sample has about 1.1 million clones, with approximately 75% found just once. Sequences were obtained from memory CD4+ T cells from PBMCs. The receptor source for this set is a man aged 18 to 30 in good health. Some clones in this sample may be carry-over from other donors' samples. CDR3s include the opening cysteine and the closing phenylalanine or tryptophan. Each record gives: J gene, clone size, V gene, D gene, CDR3 DNA, CDR3 protein. D genes are given only for firm matches. Size is omitted from some rows. Given values are once, few, many or a class for expanded clones.

>TRBJ1-4|NA|TRBV18|NA
TGTGCCAGCTCACCACCCTCCGATGGTGAAAAACTGTTTTTT
CASSPPSDGEKLFF
>TRBJ1-3|NA|TRBV4-3|TRBD1
TGCGCCAGCAGCCAAGATTATCCCGGGACAGGGGCCAACACCATATATTTT
CASSQDYPGTGANTIYF
>TRBJ2-5|NA|TRBV7-6|NA
TGTGCCAGCAGCTCCCAAGAGACCCAGTACTTC
CASSSQETQYF
>TRBJ2-7|NA|TRBV5-6|NA
TGTGCCAGCACCCCGGGGTGGGGTCACGAGCAGTACTTC
CASTPGWGHEQYF
>TRBJ1-2|NA|TRBV18|TRBD1
TGTGCCAGCTCAGCTAATACAGGGGACGCTAACTATGGCTACACCTTC
CASSANTGDANYGYTF
>TRBJ2-1|NA|TRBV6-5|NA
TGTGCCAGCAAATATCGGAGGACCTACAATGAGCAGTTCTTC
CASKYRRTYNEQFF
>TRBJ2-7|NA|TRBV27|NA
TGTGCCAGCTCCCCACAGGGTTGGGCCTACGAGCAGTACTTC
CASSPQGWAYEQYF
>TRBJ2-7|NA|TRBV18|TRBD1
TGTGCCAGCTCCCAGGGACAGGGCGGCTCCTACGAGCAGTACTTC
CASSQGQGGSYEQYF
>TRBJ1-1|NA|TRBV28|TRBD1
TGTGCCAGCACGACAGGGGGCTCGAGCACTGAAGCTTTCTTT
CASTTGGSSTEAFF
>TRBJ1-1|once|TRBV27|NA
TGTGCCAGCAGTTTAACAACAGGGAGCACTGAAGCTTTCTTT
CASSLTTGSTEAFF
>TRBJ2-6|NA|TRBV7-9|NA
TGTGCCAGCAGCCGGACTTTCTCTGGGGCCAACGTCCTGACTTTC
CASSRTFSGANVLTF
>TRBJ2-7|NA|TRBV27|NA
TGTGCCAGCAGCTCGGGGCTCGGGGGCCCATCTTACCAGCAGTACTTC
CASSSGLGGPSYQQYF
>TRBJ2-5|NA|TRBV30|NA
TGTGCCGGGGGGGGCAGCTTCCAAGAGACCCAGTACTTC
CAGGGSFQETQYF
>TRBJ2-7|NA|TRBV11-1|TRBD1
TGTGCCAGCAGCTTCCCAAAGACCGGGACAGGTTCCTACGAGCAGTACTTC
CASSFPKTGTGSYEQYF
>TRBJ1-6|NA|TRBV27|NA
TGTGCCAGCAGTTTCCGAGACAGGAATTCACCCCTCCACTTT
CASSFRDRNSPLHF
>TRBJ1-1|NA|TRBV18|NA
TGTGCCAGCTCACCAGGCCCTGAAGCTTTCTTT
CASSPGPEAFF
>TRBJ2-3|NA|TRBV7-3|NA
TGTGCCAGCAGCTCAGACCACACAGATACGCAGTATTTT
CASSSDHTDTQYF
>TRBJ2-7|NA|TRBV18|NA
TGTGCCAGCTCACCACGGGAGGCCTACGAGCAGTACTTC
CASSPREAYEQYF
>TRBJ2-7|NA|TRBV10-3|NA
TGTGCCATCAGTGAACGGACACTCTACGAGCAGTACTTC
CAISERTLYEQYF
>TRBJ2-1|once|TRBV19|TRBD2
TGTGCCAGTTCCAATGGCGGGAGTGAGGATGAGCAGTTCTTC
CASSNGGSEDEQFF
>TRBJ2-2|few|TRBV5-4|NA
TGTGCCAGCAGCTTACGACCCAACACCGGGGAGCTGTTTTTT
CASSLRPNTGELFF
>TRBJ1-3|NA|TRBV7-8|TRBD1
TGTGCCAGCAGCTCAACAGGGGACTCTGGAAACACCATATATTTT
CASSSTGDSGNTIYF
>TRBJ2-5|NA|TRBV29-1|TRBD1
TGCAGCGCCATGAAGAATAGGTACAGGGGGTACCAAGAGACCCAGTACTTC
CSAMKNRYRGYQETQYF
>TRBJ2-2|many|TRBV19|NA
TGTGCCAGTAGTATCGAGAGGCTCCTGAACACCGGGGAGCTGTTTTTT
CASSIERLLNTGELFF
>TRBJ1-6|NA|TRBV18|NA
TGTGCCAGCTCACCACAGGATGCGGATAATTCACCCCTCCACTTT
CASSPQDADNSPLHF
>TRBJ2-2|NA|TRBV2|TRBD2
TGTGCCAGCAGTGTCCTAGCGGGAAACACCGGGGAGCTGTTTTTT
CASSVLAGNTGELFF
>TRBJ1-4|NA|TRBV5-1|TRBD1
TGCGCCAGCAGCCTCGGGAGGACAGGGAATGAAAAACTGTTTTTT
CASSLGRTGNEKLFF
>TRBJ1-1|NA|TRBV6-5|NA
TGTGCCAGCAGCCTCGACCGGGGGAACACTGAAGCTTTCTTT
CASSLDRGNTEAFF
>TRBJ1-5|NA|TRBV28|NA
TGTGCCAGCAGCGGGTTGGGCAGGGTTCAGCCCCAGCATTTT
CASSGLGRVQPQHF
>TRBJ2-1|NA|TRBV7-3|TRBD2
TGTGCCAGCAGCCTCGGGACTAGCGGGTCCAATGAGCAGTTCTTC
CASSLGTSGSNEQFF
>TRBJ2-7|NA|TRBV19|NA
TGTGCCAGTAGCGTGGGATACGAGCAGTACTTC
CASSVGYEQYF
>TRBJ1-1|NA|TRBV28|NA
TGTGCCAGCAGCCGGGGCCTCAACACTGAAGCTTTCTTT
CASSRGLNTEAFF
>TRBJ2-1|NA|TRBV5-4|NA
TGTGCCAGCAGCTCCCCCAGGGGAAATGAGCAGTTCTTC
CASSSPRGNEQFF
>TRBJ1-2|NA|TRBV29-1|NA
TGCAGCGTTGAACAGGACTTCTACACCTTC
CSVEQDFYTF
>TRBJ2-1|NA|TRBV28|NA
TGTGCCAGCAGTTTCCGCACGTACAATGAGCAGTTCTTC
CASSFRTYNEQFF
>TRBJ2-1|NA|TRBV20-1|NA
TGCAGTGCTTTTCAGGGTCGATACGGGTTCTTC
CSAFQGRYGFF
>TRBJ2-6|many|TRBV19|TRBD1
TGTGCCACAAAAACTAGGACAGGCAGCTCTGGGGCCAACGTCCTGACTTTC
CATKTRTGSSGANVLTF
>TRBJ1-4|NA|TRBV4-2|NA
TGTGCCAGCAGCCCCGGCCCCGAGAATGAAAAACTGTTTTTT
CASSPGPENEKLFF
>TRBJ2-2|NA|TRBV2|TRBD2
TGTGCCAGCAGTGGACTAGCCCCTCAGGTCGGGGAGCTGTTTTTT
CASSGLAPQVGELFF
>TRBJ1-2|once|TRBV19|NA
TGTGCCAGTAGTATAGATCGGGGGCAGGGTGGCTACACCTTC
CASSIDRGQGGYTF
>TRBJ1-5|NA|TRBV27|NA
TGTGCCAGCAGTGCGACAGGCGGCCAGCCCCAGCATTTT
CASSATGGQPQHF
>TRBJ2-7|NA|TRBV4-1|TRBD2
TGCGCCAGCAGCCAAGGCCCTGCTAGCGGCCTCTACGAGCAGTACTTC
CASSQGPASGLYEQYF
>TRBJ2-5|NA|TRBV5-1|TRBD1
TGCGCCAGCAGCTCCTTGACAGGGTGGACAGAGACCCAGTACTTC
CASSSLTGWTETQYF
>TRBJ1-1|NA|TRBV7-8|TRBD1
TGTGCCAGCAGCTTACGGACAGGGGGCTTGGGCACTGAAGCTTTCTTT
CASSLRTGGLGTEAFF
>TRBJ1-2|NA|TRBV11-2|NA
TGTGCCAGCAGCCAGGAGACGGCGGGCTTTGGCTACACCTTC
CASSQETAGFGYTF
>TRBJ2-5|NA|TRBV5-1|NA
TGCGCCAGCAATGTTCAGGGGAGGGAAGAGACCCAGTACTTC
CASNVQGREETQYF
>TRBJ2-7|NA|TRBV7-9|TRBD2
TGTGCCAGCAGCTTAATGACTAGCGGGAGCTCCGAGCAGTACTTC
CASSLMTSGSSEQYF
>TRBJ2-7|NA|TRBV7-2|NA
TGTGCCAGCAGCTCGGAGGCGGGATACGTAAAGCAGTACTTC
CASSSEAGYVKQYF
>TRBJ1-5|NA|TRBV28|NA
TGTGCCAGCAGTCCTGATTCTAGATTTGGGCAGCCCCAGCATTTT
CASSPDSRFGQPQHF
>TRBJ2-6|NA|TRBV5-1|TRBD1
TGCGCCAGCAGCTTGGGAACAGGGGCCTGGGCCAACGTCCTGACTTTC
CASSLGTGAWANVLTF
>TRBJ1-1|NA|TRBV7-3|NA
TGTGCCAGCAGCTCGACAGGAGTTAACACTGAAGCTTTCTTT
CASSSTGVNTEAFF
>TRBJ2-2|NA|TRBV7-6|NA
TGTGCCAGCAGCCCGACAGAAAGAGGGACCGGGGAGCTGTTTTTT
CASSPTERGTGELFF
>TRBJ2-1|NA|TRBV9|TRBD1
TGTGCCAGCAGCGTGACCGGGACAGGCTACAATGAGCAGTTCTTC
CASSVTGTGYNEQFF
>TRBJ1-1|few|TRBV11-2|TRBD1
TGTGCCAGCAGCTCCCTAGGTCAGGGGGCTGCTGAAGCTTTCTTT
CASSSLGQGAAEAFF